This TCR beta chain was obtained from a study of cytomegalovirus exposure and HLA in healthy donors (dated by TCRdb to the late 2010s). With respect to the entire study: According to an earlier analysis of 550 to 700 of the donors, roughly 180 million T cells yielded 90 million to 140 million unique TCR beta sequences and approximately 300 Gb of sequence data. An early release covering just under 650 HLA-typed donors comprised about 310 gigabases of sequencing data and tens of millions of unique TCR sequences. A later analysis re-examined previously published TCR beta repertoires from roughly 720 donors and added high-resolution HLA genotyping to investigate patterns of TCR occurrence. Genome-wide SNP genotypes for about 55% of the 666 donors were used in a later genetic analysis, which treated that subset as a discovery cohort. Alongside the repertoire data, information on donor age, sex, ethnicity and CMV serostatus was compiled. The T cell repertoires of several hundred subjects were profiled by immunosequencing and related to cytomegalovirus serostatus. Every discovery cohort repertoire had been produced on one sequencing platform. The aim of the study was to test whether cataloging public T cell receptors could identify signatures of past pathogen exposure. To predict cytomegalovirus infection status, the study combined high-throughput TCR immunosequencing, statistical association of individual TCRs with disease status, and machine learning. Roughly five DR-DQ haplotypes were treated as single units for association and clustering because of strong linkage in the cohort. Among the roughly 390 genotyped donors, around 81% belonged to the genetic ancestry cluster associated with self-reported Caucasian donors. On average, roughly 250,000 unique TCR beta nucleotide sequences were sequenced per donor among 398 genotyped donors of the cohort, with about 19% of those sequences being non-productive. Typing coverage differed by locus: A, B, C, DRB1 and DQB1 were typed in roughly 620-630 donors, DQA1 in 500 to 550, DPA1 in approximately 610, and DPB1 in 400 to 490. Both class I and class II loci were covered by HLA typing, at four-digit resolution. Besides the first cohort of some 670 subjects, a separate validation cohort made up of over 100 different subjects was used. Rather than drawing on any new phenotypic data, the later analysis identified candidate immune exposures from TCR beta sequences and the way those sequences occurred across donors. An earlier analysis of approximately 500 of the donors applied high-throughput TCR beta sequencing to assess whether each TCR beta V gene segment acted as functional or pseudogenic. What the authors observed across the whole study: A cluster of highly shared sequence variants was judged likely to be a technical artifact of the sequencing pipeline. The study gave a list of some 150 TCR beta chains associated with cytomegalovirus. A later genetic analysis reported fewer N-insertions in productive TCRs among donors in an Asian-associated ancestry cluster than the roughly 620-donor mean. A later analysis associated 16,951 TCR beta sequences with specific HLA alleles at a false discovery rate of 0.05. The only immune exposure information available for the cohort was CMV serostatus. The authors suggested that the approach could potentially be extended to other disease states and immunological phenotypes. The 87-base-pair reads could not distinguish some IMGT-functional V segments, including TRBV6-2 and TRBV6-3, so those segments were excluded. The cohort was sequenced for TCR beta chains only, and without alpha or paired-chain data the features that could be detected were limited. The earlier analysis of about 600 of the donors excluded seventeen rarely observed V segments, including chromosome 9 orphons, because counts were too low. In both the original and validation cohorts, the classifier was reported to diagnose cytomegalovirus status with high specificity and sensitivity. Correlated functional status among segregating V segments might reflect linkage disequilibrium, but an unknown experimental factor could not be ruled out. In a later analysis, HLA-associated TCR beta chains showed more clonal expansion and lower generation probabilities than non-associated chains that were equally common. An earlier analysis of around 540 of the donors showed that most TCR beta V segments appeared in productive rearrangements either about 87% or about 30% of the time, which broadly matched IMGT annotations. Presence/absence analyses assumed roughly uniform sequencing depth across donors, an assumption that may not hold. Because HLA typing was missing for some donors at each locus, association tests included only the typed subset. Across donors, most TCR sequences were observed very rarely, whereas some public TCRs were present in many individuals. A further reported finding was that TCR beta sequences accurately predicted the HLA-A and HLA-B alleles for most subjects in the first cohort. In a later analysis, most CMV-associated TCR beta chains were found to appear HLA-restricted, with HLA associations seemingly driven largely by CMV exposure. When HLA alleles, especially DR and DQ, strongly co-occurred, attributing TCR associations to individual alleles was difficult. V-gene and J-gene trimming of TCR beta chains was associated with a missense DCLRE1C variant in a later genetic analysis, and the association was replicated in an independent cohort. Three of the identified cytomegalovirus-associated TCR beta chains were confirmed in vitro to be specific for cytomegalovirus antigens. In a later analysis, the rate of TCR association differed among HLA loci, with DRB1 alleles having the most associated TCRs and HLA-C alleles having the fewest. Several of the top co-occurrence clusters appeared to be linked to parvovirus B19, influenza, CMV and Epstein-Barr virus, according to a later analysis.

The germline V gene (reference sequence) yields SGHNT for CDR1 and YYREEE for CDR2. V loses 0 bases of germline sequence and J loses 3 bases, and the interval between the two ends is 9 bases. CDR3 length: 14 amino acids, cysteine to phenylalanine. Solely the CDR3 DNA is kept, with 42 bases framed from the first base. A remark on this clone: Its recognized antigen is unknown. Base qualities are not recorded, but no much larger clone differs from it by a single base.

The cohort comprised 550 to 700 healthy bone marrow donors. At the time of sampling, every cohort member was nominally healthy, though immune exposures that went unrecorded were likely present. The donor tested CMV seropositive, placing the donor among the 289 seropositive members of the cohort. A peripheral blood sample was collected from each donor, and TCR beta sequencing was performed on peripheral blood mononuclear cells. The Qiagen DNeasy Blood Extraction Kit was used to extract genomic DNA from the blood cell samples. Libraries were constructed by the immunoSEQ multiplex PCR assay. For the multiplex PCR, a mixture combining 60 forward primers for TCR Vbeta segments and 13 reverse primers for TCR Jbeta segments was used. The CDR3 region of rearranged TCR beta genes was amplified from genomic DNA by a multiplex PCR assay. The Illumina HiSeq System was used to sequence the amplified TCR beta libraries as 87-base-pair reads. Under the source paper's analysis protocol: A later analysis counted tens of millions of unique TCR beta chains across the approximately 700 repertoires, and 10 million to 12 million of these chains were shared by at least two donors. Raw reads were error-corrected and collapsed into unique sequences with a nearest-neighbor algorithm that merged closely related sequences to remove PCR and sequencing errors. CDR3 sequences were aligned to IMGT reference sequences to assign V, D and J gene segments. For a sequence to be retained, a match of at least six nucleotides to both a V gene segment and a J gene segment was required. A rearrangement was called productive if the CDR3 had no stop codons and remained in frame with V and J, and every other rearrangement was called non-productive. CDR3 was defined by IMGT convention, running from the second conserved V-encoded cysteine to the conserved J-encoded phenylalanine. Sequences without an unambiguous match to a single V gene segment were excluded from the earlier analysis of about 600 of the donors. In an earlier analysis of 500 to 750 of the donors, V segments were called functional above 56.7% productive rearrangements and were called segregating when the between-donor standard deviation exceeded 5%. To diagnose cytomegalovirus status from the catalog of TCR beta chain sequences, a statistical classification framework was built. In a later analysis, V and J genes were assigned by comparing TCR nucleotide sequences against IMGT/GENE-DB human TR gene sequences. The TCRdist pipeline was used in a later analysis to assign CDR3 sequences and most-parsimonious VDJ recombination scenarios. In a later analysis, each TCR beta chain was defined by its CDR3 amino acid sequence together with its V-gene family, and reads lacking a unique V-gene family were excluded. As a way to deal with suspected cross-contamination and a sequencing artifact, a later analysis dropped roughly 620 nucleotide sequences that were highly shared and had low generation probability. A later analysis calculated a clonal expansion index for each public chain from normalized within-repertoire ranks of inferred template counts. Generation probabilities in a later analysis came from a VDJ recombination model fitted to out-of-frame rearrangements, and those results were checked against IGoR. Hypergeometric tests were used in a later analysis to score TCR-TCR, TCR-HLA and TCR-CMV co-occurrence, with a repertoire-size bias correction applied to the TCR pairs. To estimate false discovery rates, a later analysis permuted the HLA or CMV assignments 20 times. In a later analysis, co-occurring TCRs were grouped using DBSCAN, and TCRdist sequence similarity was added for clustering within HLA-allele-positive subsets. Co-occurrence clustering excluded repertoires with fewer than 30,000 or more than 120,000 public chains, plus five with anomalous nucleotide sharing. TCRdb took this table from immuneACCESS and kept in-frame rearrangements with V and J called. Such tables lack part of the clones; where checked against another copy, unresolved V genes explain under half of the gap, and the rest is unexplained. The V and J calls and the clone size are those of that table, but D and trimming were determined from the DNA. Present in this sample are roughly 140,000 clones, almost 80% of which were seen just once. Jointly, the top ten make up 6.5% to 8.5% of the sample.

The sequencing input was PBMCs. The rearrangement joined TRBV5-4 to TRBJ2-5; a tentative D match to TRBD1 spans 5 bases. The clonotype was recovered from a woman between 40 and 50 years old in good health and CMV-seropositive. Here the CDR3 is given as CASSLVQAEETQYF. The DNA sequence is TGTGCCAGCAGCTTGGTACAGGCCGAAGAGACCCAGTACTTC. Where the CDR3 stops, the reference TRBV5-4 and TRBJ2-5 genes take over; the full variable domain is ETGVTQSPTHLIKTRGQQVTLRCSSQSGHNTVSWYQQALGQGPQFIFQYYREEENGRGNFPPRFSGLQFPNYSSELNVNALELDDSALYLCASSLVQAEETQYFGPGTRLLVL.